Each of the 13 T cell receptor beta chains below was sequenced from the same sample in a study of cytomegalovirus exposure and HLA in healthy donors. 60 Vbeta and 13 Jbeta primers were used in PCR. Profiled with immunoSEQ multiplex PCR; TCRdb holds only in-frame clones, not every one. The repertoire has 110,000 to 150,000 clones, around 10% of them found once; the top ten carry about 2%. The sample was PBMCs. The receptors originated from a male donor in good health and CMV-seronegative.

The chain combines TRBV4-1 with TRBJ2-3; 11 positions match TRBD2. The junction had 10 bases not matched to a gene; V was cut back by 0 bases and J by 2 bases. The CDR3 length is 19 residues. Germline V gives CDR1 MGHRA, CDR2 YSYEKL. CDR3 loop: CASSQESSGGPDPTDTQYF. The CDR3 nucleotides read TGCGCCAGCAGCCAAGAGTCTAGCGGGGGGCCTGATCCCACAGATACGCAGTATTTT.

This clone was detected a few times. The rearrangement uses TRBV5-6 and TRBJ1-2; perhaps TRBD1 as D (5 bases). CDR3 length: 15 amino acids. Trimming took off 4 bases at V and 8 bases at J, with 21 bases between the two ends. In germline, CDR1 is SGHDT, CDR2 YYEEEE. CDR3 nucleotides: TGTGCCAGCAGCCCCCGTGGGGGGGGAGCGAGGGGCTACACCTTC. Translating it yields CASSPRGGGARGYTF.

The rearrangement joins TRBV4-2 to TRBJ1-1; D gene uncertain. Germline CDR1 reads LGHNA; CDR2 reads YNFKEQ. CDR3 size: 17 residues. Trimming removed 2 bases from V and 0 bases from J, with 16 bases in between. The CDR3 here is CASSQPKAGLLNTEAFF. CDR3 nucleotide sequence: TGTGCCAGCAGCCAACCGAAGGCCGGACTCCTGAACACTGAAGCTTTCTTT.

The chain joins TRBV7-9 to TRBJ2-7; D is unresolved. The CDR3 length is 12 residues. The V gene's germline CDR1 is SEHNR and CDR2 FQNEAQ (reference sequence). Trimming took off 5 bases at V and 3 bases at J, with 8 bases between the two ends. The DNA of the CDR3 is TGTGCCAGCAGCGTAGGTAGCTACGAGCAGTACTTC. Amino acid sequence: CASSVGSYEQYF.

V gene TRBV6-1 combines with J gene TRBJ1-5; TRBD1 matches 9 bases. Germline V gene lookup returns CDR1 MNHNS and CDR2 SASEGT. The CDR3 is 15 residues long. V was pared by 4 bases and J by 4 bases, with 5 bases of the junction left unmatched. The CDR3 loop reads CASSVMGQGNQPQHF. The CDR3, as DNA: TGTGCCAGCAGTGTAATGGGACAGGGTAATCAGCCCCAGCATTTT.

The CDR3 sequence: CATSRDFAYEQYF. The DNA of the CDR3 is TGTGCCACCAGCAGGGACTTTGCCTACGAGCAGTACTTC. The chain carries TRBV15 and TRBJ2-7; D possibly corresponds to TRBD2 (5 bases). There are 13 residues in the CDR3. Trimming stripped 3 bases from V and 2 bases from J, with 8 bases between. Germline-derived CDR1 and CDR2 are LNHNV and YYDKDF (reference sequence). The full variable domain, completed using reference TRBV15 and TRBJ2-7, is DAMVIQNPRYQVTQFGKPVTLSCSQTLNHNVMYWYQQKSSQAPKLLFHYYDKDFNNEADTPDNFQSRRPNTSFCFLDIRSPGLGDTAMYLCATSRDFAYEQYFGPGTRLTVT.

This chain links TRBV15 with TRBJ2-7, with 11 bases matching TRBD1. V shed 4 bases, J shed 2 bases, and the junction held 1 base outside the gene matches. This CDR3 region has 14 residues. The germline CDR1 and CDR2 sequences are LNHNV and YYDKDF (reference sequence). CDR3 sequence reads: CATSMDRGPYEQYF. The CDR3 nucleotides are TGTGCCACCAGCATGGACAGGGGGCCCTACGAGCAGTACTTC.

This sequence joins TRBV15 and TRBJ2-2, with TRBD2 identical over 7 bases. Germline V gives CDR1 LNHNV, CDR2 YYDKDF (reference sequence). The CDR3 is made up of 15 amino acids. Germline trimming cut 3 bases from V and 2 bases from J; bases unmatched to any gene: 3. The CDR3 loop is CATSSTGGNTGELFF. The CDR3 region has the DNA TGTGCCACCAGCAGCACGGGGGGTAACACCGGGGAGCTGTTTTTT.

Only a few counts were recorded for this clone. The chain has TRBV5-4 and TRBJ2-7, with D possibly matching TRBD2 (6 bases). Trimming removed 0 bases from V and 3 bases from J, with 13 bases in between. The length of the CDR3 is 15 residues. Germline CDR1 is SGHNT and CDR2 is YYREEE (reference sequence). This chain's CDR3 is CASSLAGTAYYEQYF. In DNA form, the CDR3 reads TGTGCCAGCAGCTTGGCCGGGACTGCCTACTACGAGCAGTACTTC.

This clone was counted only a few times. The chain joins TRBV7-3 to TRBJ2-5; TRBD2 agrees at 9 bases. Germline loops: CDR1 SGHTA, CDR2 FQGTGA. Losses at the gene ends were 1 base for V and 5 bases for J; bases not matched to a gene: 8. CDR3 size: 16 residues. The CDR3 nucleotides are TGTGCCAGCAGCTTAATCGGGGGCGGGGGGGCGGAGACCCAGTACTTC. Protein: CASSLIGGGGAETQYF.

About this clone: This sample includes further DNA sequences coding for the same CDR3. The CDR3 reads CASNPSRGYGYTF. In DNA, the CDR3 is TGTGCCAGCAACCCTTCCCGGGGGTATGGCTACACCTTC. The chain uses TRBV7-2 and TRBJ1-2; possibly TRBD1 for D (5 bases). This CDR3 region has 13 residues. The germline V and J ends were trimmed by 7 bases and 5 bases, with 14 bases remaining between them. Germline CDR1 is SGHTA and CDR2 is FQGNSA.

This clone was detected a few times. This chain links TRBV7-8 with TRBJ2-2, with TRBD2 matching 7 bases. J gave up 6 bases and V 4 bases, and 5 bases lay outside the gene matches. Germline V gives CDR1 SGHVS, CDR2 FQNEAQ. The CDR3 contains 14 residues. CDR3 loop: CASSWEGRPGELFF. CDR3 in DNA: TGTGCCAGCAGCTGGGAGGGGAGGCCCGGGGAGCTGTTTTTT.

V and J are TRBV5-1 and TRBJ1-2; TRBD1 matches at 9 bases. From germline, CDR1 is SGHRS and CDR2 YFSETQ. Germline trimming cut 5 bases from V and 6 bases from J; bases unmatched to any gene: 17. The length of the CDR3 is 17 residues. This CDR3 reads CASSWDLGRDRENGYTF. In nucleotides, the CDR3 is TGCGCCAGCAGTTGGGACTTGGGGAGGGACAGGGAGAATGGCTACACCTTC.